The clone carrying this T cell receptor (beta chain) was observed at least ten times. V was pared by 8 bases and J by 0 bases, with 7 bases between. CDR3 length: 11 residues. Germline values: CDR1 DFQATT, CDR2 SNEGSKA (reference sequence). The data belong to a study of T-cell reconstitution after alpha-beta-depleted transplantation in children. Preparation of the TCRbeta library involved a method that used unique molecular identifiers. MiXCR, run by TCRdb on the PCR reads, gives a single entry per CDR3 protein. Here the sample spans about 110,000 distinct CDR3 sequences, over 9% being singletons. J is TRBJ1-1 and V is TRBV20-1, with D unclear. This clonotype originated in a human donor who donated a stem cell graft to a child with acute lymphoblastic leukemia. This sample comprised PBMCs from the stem cell graft donor, obtained from the stem cell graft. The CDR3 protein is CSFPMNTEAFF. CDR3 coding DNA: TGCAGTTTCCCGATGAACACTGAAGCTTTCTTT.